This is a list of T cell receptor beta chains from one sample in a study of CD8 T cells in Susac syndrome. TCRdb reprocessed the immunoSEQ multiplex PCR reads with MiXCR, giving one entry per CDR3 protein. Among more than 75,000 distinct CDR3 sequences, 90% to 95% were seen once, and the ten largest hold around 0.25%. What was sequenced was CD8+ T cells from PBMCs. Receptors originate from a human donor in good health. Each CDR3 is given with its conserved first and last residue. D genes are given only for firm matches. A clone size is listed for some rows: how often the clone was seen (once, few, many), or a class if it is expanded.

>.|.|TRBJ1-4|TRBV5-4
CASSTGTDNEKLFF
TGTGCCAGCAGCACCGGGACGGACAATGAAAAACTGTTTTTT
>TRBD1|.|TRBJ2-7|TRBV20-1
CSAGPIRRDRVDEQYF
TGCAGTGCTGGCCCGATACGCCGGGACAGGGTGGACGAGCAGTACTTC
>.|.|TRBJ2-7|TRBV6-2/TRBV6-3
CASNNGGYSYEQYF
TGTGCCAGCAATAATGGGGGGTACTCCTACGAGCAGTACTTC
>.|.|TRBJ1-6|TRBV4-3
CASSQSATGLNSPLHF
TGCGCCAGCAGCCAATCCGCCACAGGCTTAAATTCACCCCTCCACTTT
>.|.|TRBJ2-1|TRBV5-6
CASSPGTSYNEQFF
TGTGCCAGCAGCCCCGGGACCTCCTACAATGAGCAGTTCTTC
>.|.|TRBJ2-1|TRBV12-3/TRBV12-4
CASRPSTLGGGYEQFF
TGTGCCAGCAGACCATCAACTCTTGGCGGAGGCTATGAGCAGTTCTTC
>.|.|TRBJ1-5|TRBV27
CASSFAQGSDQPQHF
TGTGCCAGCAGTTTTGCCCAGGGTTCTGATCAGCCCCAGCATTTT
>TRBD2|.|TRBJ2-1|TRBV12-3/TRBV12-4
CASSFRLAGSGEQFF
TGTGCCAGCAGTTTTAGACTAGCGGGATCCGGTGAGCAGTTCTTC
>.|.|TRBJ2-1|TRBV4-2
CASSHSPSGGPYNEQFF
TGTGCCAGCAGCCACTCGCCTTCGGGCGGACCCTACAATGAGCAGTTCTTC
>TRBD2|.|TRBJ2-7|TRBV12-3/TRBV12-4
CASSLGGGTEQYF
TGTGCCAGCAGTTTAGGGGGGGGAACCGAGCAGTACTTC
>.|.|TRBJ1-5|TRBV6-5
CASSYSEGQPQHF
TGTGCCAGCAGTTACTCCGAGGGCCAGCCCCAGCATTTT
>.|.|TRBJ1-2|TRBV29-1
CSVPSGQKYGYTF
TGCAGCGTCCCTTCAGGACAGAAATATGGCTACACCTTC
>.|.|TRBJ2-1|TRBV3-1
CASSQEGPRGDEQFF
TGTGCCAGCAGCCAAGAGGGCCCTAGGGGGGATGAGCAGTTCTTC
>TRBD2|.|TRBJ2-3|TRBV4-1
CASSQDPGGPDTQYF
TGCGCCAGCAGCCAAGATCCGGGAGGCCCAGATACGCAGTATTTT
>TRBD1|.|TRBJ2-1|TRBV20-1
CSAPPGQGFDEQFF
TGCAGTGCTCCGCCGGGACAGGGATTCGATGAGCAGTTCTTC
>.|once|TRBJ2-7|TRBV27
CASSSSVSEQYF
TGTGCCAGCAGTTCCTCGGTTTCCGAGCAGTACTTC
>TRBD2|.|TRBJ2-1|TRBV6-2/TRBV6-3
CASSYSMYGRDNEQFF
TGTGCCAGCAGTTACTCGATGTATGGGAGGGACAATGAGCAGTTCTTC
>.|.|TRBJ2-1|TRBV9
CASSVGDTYNEQFF
TGTGCCAGCAGCGTAGGGGACACTTACAATGAGCAGTTCTTC
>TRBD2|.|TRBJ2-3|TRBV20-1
CSATRTSGSGPLTDTQYF
TGCAGTGCAACCCGGACTAGCGGGAGTGGGCCCCTCACAGATACGCAGTATTTT
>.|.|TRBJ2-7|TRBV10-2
CASAVLSGFPYEQYF
TGCGCCAGCGCCGTACTTTCAGGGTTCCCCTACGAGCAGTACTTC
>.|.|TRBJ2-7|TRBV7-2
CASSFKGWSYEQYF
TGTGCCAGCAGCTTTAAGGGATGGTCCTACGAGCAGTACTTC
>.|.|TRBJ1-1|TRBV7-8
CASYPPGVNTEAFF
TGTGCCAGCTACCCCCCAGGGGTGAACACTGAAGCTTTCTTT
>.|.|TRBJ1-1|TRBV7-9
CASSLAGAYEAFF
TGTGCCAGCAGCTTGGCAGGGGCCTATGAAGCTTTCTTT
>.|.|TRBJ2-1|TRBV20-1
CSARETNSNEQFF
TGCAGTGCTAGGGAGACTAACTCCAATGAGCAGTTCTTC
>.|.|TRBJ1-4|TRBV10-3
CAISESLGLLEIEKLFF
TGTGCCATCAGTGAGTCCCTAGGACTGCTTGAAATCGAAAAACTGTTTTTT
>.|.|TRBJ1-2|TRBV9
CASTPGVFGSPRYGYTF
TGTGCCAGCACCCCGGGAGTTTTTGGATCACCGCGCTATGGCTACACCTTC